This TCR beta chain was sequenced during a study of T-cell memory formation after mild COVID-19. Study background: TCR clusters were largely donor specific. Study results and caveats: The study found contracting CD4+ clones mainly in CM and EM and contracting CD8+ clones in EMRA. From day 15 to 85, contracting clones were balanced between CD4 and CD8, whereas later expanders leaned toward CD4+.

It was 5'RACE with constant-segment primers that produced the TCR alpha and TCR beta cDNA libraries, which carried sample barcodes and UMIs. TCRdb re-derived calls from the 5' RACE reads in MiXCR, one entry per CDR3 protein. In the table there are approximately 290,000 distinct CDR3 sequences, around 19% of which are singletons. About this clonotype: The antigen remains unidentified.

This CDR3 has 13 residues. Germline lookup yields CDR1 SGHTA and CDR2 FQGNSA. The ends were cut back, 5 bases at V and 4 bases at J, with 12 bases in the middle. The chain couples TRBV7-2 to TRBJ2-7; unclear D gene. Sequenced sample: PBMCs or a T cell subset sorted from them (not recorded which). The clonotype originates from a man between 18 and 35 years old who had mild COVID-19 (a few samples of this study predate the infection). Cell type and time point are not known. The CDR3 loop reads CASSPHLGYEQYF. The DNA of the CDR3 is TGTGCCAGCAGCCCGCATTTGGGTTACGAGCAGTACTTC.